Following are 9 T cell receptor beta chains from one sample sequenced in a study of blood T cell repertoires in COVID-19. Assay: immunoSEQ multiplex PCR; the TCRdb copy retains only in-frame clones and omits some. The table lists some 290,000 clones, nearly 90% of them singletons, with approximately 10% in the top ten. Material: peripheral blood. These receptors all stem from a woman aged 25 to 39 with COVID-19, enrolled during active disease.

The chain recombines TRBV24-1 with TRBJ2-3; D not resolved. The V gene's germline CDR1 is KGHDR and CDR2 SFDVKD. Trimming cost V 2 bases and J 5 bases, with 13 bases left between them. The CDR3 is 15 residues long. CDR3 DNA sequence: TGTGCCACCAGTGATTCCCGTGTCGGTGGAGATACGCAGTATTTT. Translated, it gives CATSDSRVGGDTQYF.

V gene TRBV6-2 or TRBV6-3 combines with J gene TRBJ1-2; TRBD1 matches 8 bases. The germline gives CDR1 MNHEY, CDR2 SVGEGT. This CDR3 is built from 13 residues. V lost 4 bases and J lost 10; bases outside the gene matches: 8. The CDR3 loop is CASSWTGIYSYTF. In DNA, the CDR3 is TGTGCCAGCAGTTGGACAGGGATATACTCCTACACCTTC.

The chain joins TRBV3-1 (or the pseudogene TRBV3-2) to TRBJ1-1, with D unclear. V lost 6 bases and J lost 1, with 12 bases in between. Germline V CDR1 and CDR2: LGHDT, YNNKEL (reference sequence). The CDR3 spans 14 residues. This CDR3 reads CASSRREANTEAFF. The CDR3 nucleotides read TGTGCCAGCAGTCGGAGGGAAGCGAACACTGAAGCTTTCTTT.

This chain uses TRBV7-8 with TRBJ2-2; 9 bases agree with TRBD2. Germline CDR1 and CDR2: SGHVS and FQNEAQ. Trimming cost V 1 base and J 6 bases; bases outside gene matches: 6. The CDR3 runs 16 residues. The CDR3 region has the DNA TGTGCCAGCAGCTTAGGGCTAGCGGGGACCGCCGGGGAGCTGTTTTTT. It yields the protein CASSLGLAGTAGELFF.

The chain employs TRBV5-1 and TRBJ1-4, with D possibly TRBD1 on 5 matching bases. Germline V gene lookup returns CDR1 SGHRS and CDR2 YFSETQ. This CDR3 region has 14 residues. Trimming cost V 3 bases and J 7 bases, with 13 bases left between them. The CDR3 spells CASSSDRKPEKLFF. The CDR3 DNA reads as TGCGCCAGCAGCTCAGACAGAAAACCTGAAAAACTGTTTTTT. Filled out from reference TRBV5-1 and TRBJ1-4, the complete variable domain reads KAGVTQTPRYLIKTRGQQVTLSCSPISGHRSVSWYQQTPGQGLQFLFEYFSETQRNKGNFPGRFSGRQFSNSRSEMNVSTLELGDSALYLCASSSDRKPEKLFFGSGTQLSVL.

This sequence joins TRBV27 and TRBJ1-1, with D tentatively TRBD1 (6 bases). Trimming left V 6 bases short and J 0 bases short, with 14 bases between. The CDR3 covers 15 residues. Germline V gene lookup returns CDR1 MNHEY and CDR2 SMNVEV (reference sequence). The chain's CDR3 is CASRLDRLLNTEAFF. CDR3 DNA: TGTGCCAGCAGACTGGACAGATTATTGAACACTGAAGCTTTCTTT.

The gene calls are TRBV27 and TRBJ2-1; weak D call: TRBD2 (7 bases). The germline V gene has CDR1 MNHEY and CDR2 SMNVEV (reference sequence). The CDR3 has 15 amino acids. The V end was cut by 5 bases, the J end by 2 bases, with 13 bases between. CDR3 residues: CASSKTGGPYNEQFF. The CDR3 coding sequence is TGTGCCAGCAGTAAAACGGGGGGCCCCTACAATGAGCAGTTCTTC.

The chain joins TRBV3-1 (or the pseudogene TRBV3-2) to TRBJ1-3, with D possibly being TRBD1 (5 bases). V was shortened by 2 bases and J by 0 bases, with 11 bases between the two germline ends. Germline V lookup: CDR1 LGHDT, CDR2 YNNKEL (reference sequence). The CDR3 length is 16 residues. The CDR3 DNA reads as TGTGCCAGCAGCCAACTTGACAGAATCTCTGGAAACACCATATATTTT. As protein: CASSQLDRISGNTIYF.

The chain carries TRBV19 and TRBJ2-4, with D perhaps matching TRBD2 (5 bases). V was pared by 6 bases and J by 8 bases, with 17 bases between. The CDR3 spans 14 residues. The germline CDR1 and CDR2 sequences are LNHDA and SQIVND (reference sequence). DNA for the CDR3: TGTGCCAGTAGCCGCCGGGGTAGGGATGACATTCAGTACTTC. It is translated as CASSRRGRDDIQYF.